This TCR beta chain stems from a study of blood T cell repertoires in COVID-19. Study-wide background: COVID-19 samples, acute and convalescent, were from the United States, Italy and Spain.

The data were produced by immunoSEQ multiplex PCR, yet TCRdb's version contains in-frame clones alone and is incomplete. Of roughly 250,000 clones listed, 83% are singletons. The V and J ends lost 6 bases and 7 bases respectively, with 16 bases between them. This CDR3 has 13 residues. Germline V CDR1 and CDR2: SQVTM, ANQGSEA. This clone was recorded at least ten times. The clonotype was recovered from a man aged 35 to 55 with active or convalescent COVID-19. J is TRBJ1-5 and V is TRBV29-1; a weak D match, TRBD1 (6 bases). The sequenced sample was peripheral blood. The CDR3 region has the DNA TGCAGCGTCGCTACAGGGCGAGGCCAGCCCCAGCATTTT. Encoded protein: CSVATGRGQPQHF. Complete variable domain (other parts from reference TRBV29-1 and TRBJ1-5): SAVISQKPSRDICQRGTSLTIQCQVDSQVTMMFWYRQQPGQSLTLIATANQGSEATYESGFVIDKFPISRPNLTFSTLTVSNMSPEDSSIYLCSVATGRGQPQHFGDGTRLSIL.